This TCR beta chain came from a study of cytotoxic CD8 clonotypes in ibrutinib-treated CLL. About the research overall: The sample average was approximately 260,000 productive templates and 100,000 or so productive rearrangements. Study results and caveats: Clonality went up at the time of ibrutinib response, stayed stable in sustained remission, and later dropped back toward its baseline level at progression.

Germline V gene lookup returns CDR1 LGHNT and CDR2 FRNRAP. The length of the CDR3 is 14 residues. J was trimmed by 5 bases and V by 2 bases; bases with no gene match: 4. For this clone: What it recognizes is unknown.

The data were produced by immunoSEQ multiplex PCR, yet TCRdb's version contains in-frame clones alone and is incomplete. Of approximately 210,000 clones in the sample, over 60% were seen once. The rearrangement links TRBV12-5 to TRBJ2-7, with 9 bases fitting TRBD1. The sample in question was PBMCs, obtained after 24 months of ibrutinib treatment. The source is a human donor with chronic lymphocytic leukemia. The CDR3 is CASGLWTGEDEQYF. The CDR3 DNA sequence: TGTGCTAGTGGTTTGTGGACAGGGGAGGACGAGCAGTACTTC. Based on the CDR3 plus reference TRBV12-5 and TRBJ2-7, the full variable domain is DARVTQTPRHKVTEMGQEVTMRCQPILGHNTVFWYRQTMMQGLELLAYFRNRAPLDDSGMPKDRFSAEMPDATLATLKIQPSEPRDSAVYFCASGLWTGEDEQYFGPGTRLTVT.